The entry below gives a single T cell receptor (beta chain) sequence along with its context. As for time point: pre-treatment sample, taken before nivolumab and TIL therapy. This sample was taken from a study of TIL therapy for anti-PD-1-resistant metastatic lung cancer. About the study: Tumor harvest preceded PD-1/PD-L1 blockade, followed by nivolumab treatment.

Per germline, CDR1 MNHNY and CDR2 SVGAGI (reference sequence). The CDR3 spans 15 residues. Trimming at V came to 4 bases and at J to 3 bases, leaving 6 bases not matched to a gene. The immunoSEQ assay was v3. The repertoire was sequenced with immunoSEQ multiplex PCR; TCRdb's copy has only in-frame clones and lacks some. The table lists approximately 16,000 clones, roughly 86% of them singletons. V and J are TRBV6-6 and TRBJ2-5, with TRBD2 matching 9 bases. Material: blood, obtained at baseline. This TCR derives from a person aged 25 to 85 with non-small cell lung cancer. CDR3 sequence: CASSSPRGGKETQYF. The CDR3 DNA reads TGTGCCAGCAGTTCCCCGCGGGGGGGCAAAGAGACCCAGTACTTC.